This T cell receptor (beta chain) derives from a study of CD8+CD57+ T cells in acquired aplastic anemia. Points from the study as a whole: Patients and controls had CD8+ Simpson's diversity values that were not significantly distinct. Overlapping CD8+ CDR3 repertoires of patients and controls contained approximately 28 shared sequences.

For CDR3 and TCR beta VDJ profiling, genomic DNA was the template used. MiXCR, run by TCRdb on the reads, gives a single entry per CDR3 protein. The table shows more than 95,000 distinct CDR3 sequences, with nearly 40% occurring only once. On this clonotype itself: Its target is unknown.

Germline-derived CDR1 and CDR2 are SGHRS and YFSETQ. After removal of 4 bases from V and 10 bases from J, the junction contained 9 bases not matched to a gene. CDR3 length: 13 residues. Only patients with CD8+CD57+ cell expansion on flow cytometry were chosen for sequencing. Every patient presented with severe acquired aplastic anemia. The rearrangement uses TRBV5-1 and TRBJ1-1; 8 bases agree with TRBD1. What was sequenced was sorted CD4+, CD8+, or CD8+CD57+ T cells (not recorded which) from PBMCs. This TCR was sampled from a human donor with aplastic anemia. The CDR3 bases are TGCGCCAGCAGCCTGGACAGGGTGGAAGCAGCTTTCTTT. Its protein is CASSLDRVEAAFF. Based on the CDR3 plus reference TRBV5-1 and TRBJ1-1, the full variable domain is KAGVTQTPRYLIKTRGQQVTLSCSPISGHRSVSWYQQTPGQGLQFLFEYFSETQRNKGNFPGRFSGRQFSNSRSEMNVSTLELGDSALYLCASSLDRVEAAFFGQGTRLTVV.